These 4 T cell receptor beta chains originate from one sample sequenced in a study of post-analysis software for immune sequencing data. Broader study findings: When patients were compared with controls, about five TRBV segments were more frequent, TRBV5-6, TRBV5-1 and TRBV20-1 among them.

Presence of unique molecular identifiers characterized the TCR beta cDNA libraries. In TCRdb, the PCR reads were re-called with MiXCR into one record per CDR3 protein. The sample has about 400,000 distinct CDR3 sequences, less than 40% seen once. No antigen has been assigned to these receptors. The sequencing sample was made of blood. Receptor source: a girl between 5 and 17 years old with multiple sclerosis.

In its sample, this clonotype was seen once. The chain links TRBV7-8 to TRBJ1-2, with D perhaps TRBD1 (6 bases). There are 15 residues in the CDR3. Trimming shortened V by 0 bases and J by 5 bases, and 13 bases separated the two germline ends. The V gene's germline CDR1 is SGHVS and CDR2 FQNEAQ. The CDR3 coding sequence is TGTGCCAGCAGCTTAGCGAGACAGGTCCGATATGGCTACACCTTC. Its protein product is CASSLARQVRYGYTF.

The chain joins TRBV2 to TRBJ2-3, with TRBD1 matching 7 bases. CDR3 length: 14 amino acids. The germline CDR1 and CDR2 sequences are SNHLY and FYNNEI. The junction had 2 bases not matched to a gene; V was cut back by 3 bases and J by 2 bases. The CDR3 spells CASSEQGDTDTQYF. DNA for the CDR3: TGTGCCAGCAGTGAGCAGGGGGACACAGATACGCAGTATTTT. Drawing the rest from reference TRBV2 and TRBJ2-3, the complete variable domain is EPEVTQTPSHQVTQMGQEVILRCVPISNHLYFYWYRQILGQKVEFLVSFYNNEISEKSEIFDDQFSVERPDGSNFTLKIRSTKLEDSAMYFCASSEQGDTDTQYFGPGTRLTVL.

This clonotype was counted once. J is TRBJ1-1 and V is TRBV9; no firm D call. From germline, CDR1 is SGDLS and CDR2 YYNGEE. The CDR3 runs to 15 residues. The ends were cut back, 0 bases at V and 0 bases at J, with 9 bases in the middle. CDR3 coding DNA: TGTGCCAGCAGCGTAGATGGGCCAATGAACACTGAAGCTTTCTTT. Translation gives CASSVDGPMNTEAFF.

The gene calls are TRBV20-1 and TRBJ1-2; 7 bases align to TRBD1. Germline assignment: CDR1 DFQATT and CDR2 SNEGSKA (reference sequence). V gave up 6 bases and J gave up 8 bases; unmatched junction bases: 6. CDR3 length: 11 residues. The CDR3 DNA is TGCAGTGCCAAGGGGGCAGAGGGCTACACCTTC. Translating gives CSAKGAEGYTF.